This TCR beta chain was obtained from a study of PD-1 blockade in classical Hodgkin lymphoma. Trimming pared 5 bases from V and 2 bases from J, leaving 13 bases between. The germline gives CDR1 SEHNR, CDR2 FQNEAQ (reference sequence). CDR3 length: 14 residues. Using immunoSEQ multiplex PCR, the repertoire was profiled, and TCRdb retains in-frame clones only, with some absent. This table has approximately 15,000 clones, roughly 85% appearing once. All patients relapsed after autologous stem cell transplantation, and brentuximab vedotin exposure varied. This specimen consisted of peripheral blood mononuclear cells (PBMCs), obtained at baseline. The sequence was obtained from a human donor with classical Hodgkin lymphoma. This chain connects TRBV7-9 to TRBJ2-7; D is possibly TRBD2 (6 bases). The CDR3 spells CASSPEWGAYEQYF. CDR3 bases: TGTGCCAGCAGCCCAGAGTGGGGGGCCTACGAGCAGTACTTC. Full variable domain (remainder filled in from reference TRBV7-9 and TRBJ2-7): DTGVSQNPRHKITKRGQNVTFRCDPISEHNRLYWYRQTLGQGPEFLTYFQNEAQLEKSRLLSDRFSAERPKGSFSTLEIQRTEQGDSAMYLCASSPEWGAYEQYFGPGTRLTVT.